The present T cell receptor (beta chain) was sequenced within a study of Ad26.COV2.S vaccination and SARS-CoV-2 variants. Per the germline V gene, CDR1 is MDHEN and CDR2 is SYDVKM. The CDR3 is made up of 18 amino acids. V was clipped by 1 base and J by 5 bases, with 22 bases between them. Repertoires were generated with immunoSEQ multiplex PCR, while TCRdb's copy carries only in-frame clones and drops some. The table records hundreds of thousands of clones, around 90% of them present only once. Treatment of the sample: some 20 received Ad26.COV2.S at low or high dose, single or two shots; five or six received placebo; per-sample allocation not given. Collection of the samples took place on day 63 after the first injection of vaccine or placebo. An Ad26 vector was used to express Wuhan-strain SARS-CoV-2 spike as the vaccine.

Sequencing was performed on peripheral blood, taken in a trial of Ad26.COV2.S vaccine versus placebo. This sequence was found in a person aged 18-60 years who received the Ad26.COV2.S COVID-19 vaccine or a placebo. V is TRBV28 and J is TRBJ2-3; D possibly corresponds to TRBD2 (6 bases). The CDR3 DNA is TGTGCCAGCAGTTTATTCTCGGGGCAGGGAGGACGTGGAGATACGCAGTATTTT. Translation gives CASSLFSGQGGRGDTQYF.